These T cell receptor beta chains were read from a single sample in a study of blood T cell repertoires in COVID-19. Profiling relied on immunoSEQ multiplex PCR, and the TCRdb table lists in-frame clones only, not all of them. The sample comprises around 260,000 clones, 75% to 95% of which are singletons, and 1% to 1.3% rests with the top ten. The specimen sequenced was PBMCs or T cells enriched from blood (not recorded which). The receptors were gathered from a woman aged 30 to 39 who had recovered from COVID-19. Each CDR3 is given with its conserved first and last residue. D genes are given only for firm matches. Expanded clones are given a class, and other clones once, few, many or no size at all.

>TRBD1|TRBJ2-4|once|TRBV7-2
TGTGCCAGCAGCTTAGGACAGGGAGTATACTTC
CASSLGQGVYF
>-|TRBJ2-1|-|TRBV7-2
TGTGCCAGCAGCTTAGGCCAGAACCACAATGAGCAGTTCTTC
CASSLGQNHNEQFF
>-|TRBJ2-3|-|TRBV2
TGTGCCAGCAGAGAAAGGGACAACACAGATACGCAGTATTTT
CASRERDNTDTQYF
>TRBD1|TRBJ2-7|-|TRBV5-1
TGCGCCAGCAGCAACCACAGGGGGCACGAGCAGTACTTC
CASSNHRGHEQYF
>-|TRBJ1-5|few|TRBV29-1
TGCAGCGTTTCCTTGGCAGGTCATAGCAATCAGCCCCAGCATTTT
CSVSLAGHSNQPQHF
>TRBD1|TRBJ2-3|-|TRBV27
TGTGCCAGCAAGCCCAGGACAGGGGCAAAGAGAGATACGCAGTATTTT
CASKPRTGAKRDTQYF
>TRBD1|TRBJ1-2|-|TRBV7-3
TGTGCCAGCTCCACAGGGGTGAACGATGGCTACACCTTC
CASSTGVNDGYTF
>TRBD1|TRBJ1-5|-|TRBV2
TGTGCCAGCAGTGCTACACAGGGGAACGGGAATCAGCCCCAGCATTTT
CASSATQGNGNQPQHF
>-|TRBJ2-7|-|TRBV5-1
TGCGCCAGCAGTCCGGAGGGGTACGAGCAGTACTTC
CASSPEGYEQYF
>TRBD1|TRBJ1-6|-|TRBV30
TGTGCCTGCCACGGACAGGGGGCATCGAATTCACCCCTCCACTTT
CACHGQGASNSPLHF
>-|TRBJ1-5|-|TRBV6-2/TRBV6-3
TGTGCCAGCAGTTATGGGGGCGCGAACAATCAGCCCCAGCATTTT
CASSYGGANNQPQHF
>TRBD1|TRBJ1-2|once|TRBV27
TGTGCCAGCAGTACACAGGGGCCCGGGGGCTACACCTTC
CASSTQGPGGYTF
>TRBD1|TRBJ1-1|-|TRBV7-6
TGTGCCAGCAGCTCCGACAGGGGAGAAGCTTTCTTT
CASSSDRGEAFF
>TRBD1|TRBJ1-1|-|TRBV29-1
TGCAGCGTGACGACAGGGGATGGGGCTTTCTTT
CSVTTGDGAFF
>TRBD1|TRBJ1-2|-|TRBV15
TGTGCCACCAGCAGTGGGGGACAGAGCTATGGCTACACCTTC
CATSSGGQSYGYTF
>TRBD2|TRBJ2-5|-|TRBV7-6
TGTGCCAGCAGCCCTGGACTAGCGGGAGGAGAGACCCAGTACTTC
CASSPGLAGGETQYF
>-|TRBJ2-1|-|TRBV6-2/TRBV6-3
TGTGCCAGCAGCCCCGGAGTTGAGCAGTTCTTC
CASSPGVEQFF
>TRBD1|TRBJ1-1|-|TRBV5-4
TGTGCCAGCAGCTTCACAGGGGACACTGAAGCTTTCTTT
CASSFTGDTEAFF
>TRBD1|TRBJ1-4|-|TRBV5-8
TGTGCCAGCAGCTCCTGGACAGGGACTAATGAAAAACTGTTTTTT
CASSSWTGTNEKLFF
>-|TRBJ2-1|-|TRBV6-5
TGTGCCAGCAGCCGTTCTAGGATAGGTGAGCAGTTCTTC
CASSRSRIGEQFF
>-|TRBJ2-7|-|TRBV7-2
TGTGCCAGCAGATCAACGGGTCCTTACGAGCAGTACTTC
CASRSTGPYEQYF
>TRBD2|TRBJ2-7|-|TRBV19
TGTGCCAGTAGTGGACTAGCGGGAGCCGGCGAGCAGTACTTC
CASSGLAGAGEQYF
>-|TRBJ2-1|-|TRBV27
TGTGCCAGCAGTTTGACAAGGAGGGATCTCCATGAGCAGTTCTTC
CASSLTRRDLHEQFF
>TRBD2|TRBJ2-7|-|TRBV6-2/TRBV6-3
TGTGCCAGCAGTCACCCACTAGCGGGAGCTCTCTCCTACGAGCAGTACTTC
CASSHPLAGALSYEQYF
>-|TRBJ2-7|-|TRBV15
TGTGCCACCAGCGGGGGCCAGTTGGGTCGGGACGAGCAGTACTTC
CATSGGQLGRDEQYF
>-|TRBJ2-1|-|TRBV6-2/TRBV6-3
TGTGCCAGCAGTCTAGCCGAGACCTACAATGAGCAGTTCTTC
CASSLAETYNEQFF
>TRBD1|TRBJ2-7|-|TRBV30
TGTGCCTGGAGGGCGAGGGGGCTCTACGAGCAGTACTTC
CAWRARGLYEQYF
>-|TRBJ2-1|-|TRBV9
TGTGCCAGCAGCGTAGCACTAGTCAATGAGCAGTTCTTC
CASSVALVNEQFF
>TRBD1|TRBJ2-4|-|TRBV12-3/TRBV12-4
TGTGCCAGCAGCTTTGACAGGGGGAACATTCAGTACTTC
CASSFDRGNIQYF
>TRBD2|TRBJ2-1|-|TRBV5-1
TGCGCCAGCAGCTTGGGGGGGACTAGCGGGAGTTTGGAGCAGTTCTTC
CASSLGGTSGSLEQFF
>-|TRBJ1-1|-|TRBV30
TGTGCCTGGAGACGGGAGCTGAACACTGAAGCTTTCTTT
CAWRRELNTEAFF
>-|TRBJ2-7|-|TRBV11-2
TGTGCCAGCAGCTTAGAATTGACAGCTTCCTACGAGCAGTACTTC
CASSLELTASYEQYF
>-|TRBJ2-2|-|TRBV18
TGTGCCAGCTCACCCCCGAGAGCCGGGGGAGGCACCGGGGAGCTGTTTTTT
CASSPPRAGGGTGELFF
>-|TRBJ2-3|-|TRBV20-1
TGCAGTGCTAGCTACACAGATACGCAGTATTTT
CSASYTDTQYF
>-|TRBJ2-5|-|TRBV7-2
TGTGCCAGCAGCTTAGTAGGGGAAGAGACCCAGTACTTC
CASSLVGEETQYF
>-|TRBJ2-5|-|TRBV19
TGTGCCAGTAGTATTCGAGGGTACCAAGAGACCCAGTACTTC
CASSIRGYQETQYF
>-|TRBJ2-7|-|TRBV13
TGTGCCAGCAGCTTAGGACAGGAGCAGTACTTC
CASSLGQEQYF
>TRBD2|TRBJ2-3|once|TRBV19
TGTGCCAGTAGCCGACTTACTAGCGGGAGGGTGGATACGCAGTATTTT
CASSRLTSGRVDTQYF
>TRBD1|TRBJ2-7|-|TRBV7-2
TGTGCCAGCAGCTCCGGGGGGACAGGGGGCTTCGACGAGCAGTACTTC
CASSSGGTGGFDEQYF
>TRBD1|TRBJ2-1|once|TRBV7-9
TGTGCCAGCAGCTTGGGACAGGGATATGGGTTCTTC
CASSLGQGYGFF
>-|TRBJ2-1|once|TRBV7-8
TGTGCCAGCAGCCTACTTTCGTCGATCAATGAGCAGTTCTTC
CASSLLSSINEQFF
>TRBD2|TRBJ2-1|-|TRBV5-8
TGTGCCAGCAGCTTGGGGCGGGAGCTTGAGCAGTTCTTC
CASSLGRELEQFF
>TRBD1|TRBJ1-1|once|TRBV5-1
TGCGCCAGCAGCAAAGGACAGGGACGGAACACTGAAGCTTTCTTT
CASSKGQGRNTEAFF
>-|TRBJ2-7|-|TRBV6-2/TRBV6-3
TGTGCCAGCAGTACGCGGGACGGATCCTACGAGCAGTACTTC
CASSTRDGSYEQYF
>TRBD1|TRBJ2-3|-|TRBV7-3
TGTGCCAGCGGGTTGACAGGGGGTGATACGCAGTATTTT
CASGLTGGDTQYF
>TRBD1|TRBJ1-6|-|TRBV14
TGTGCCAGCAGCCCAGGGACAGCTAATTCACCCCTCCACTTT
CASSPGTANSPLHF
>TRBD2|TRBJ2-7|-|TRBV5-6
TGTGCCAGCAGGTTTAGACTAGCGCTCACCTACGAGCAGTACTTC
CASRFRLALTYEQYF
>TRBD1|TRBJ1-5|few|TRBV28
TGTGCCAGCAGTGGGGCGACAGGGGCCGCGAAGCCCCAGCATTTT
CASSGATGAAKPQHF
>-|TRBJ2-4|-|TRBV7-2
TGTGCCAGCAGCATAACAGACCTCGCCAAAAACATTCAGTACTTC
CASSITDLAKNIQYF
>-|TRBJ1-1|-|TRBV28
TGTGCCAGCCCCCCTACCTGGGACGGGAGGAACACTGAAGCTTTCTTT
CASPPTWDGRNTEAFF
>-|TRBJ1-3|-|TRBV6-5
TGTGCCAGTCAGGGGAAGGTTGGAAACACCATATATTTT
CASQGKVGNTIYF
>TRBD1|TRBJ1-1|-|TRBV6-6
TGTGCCAGCACCGACAGGGGGCGCGAAGCTTTCTTT
CASTDRGREAFF
>TRBD2|TRBJ2-5|-|TRBV24-1
TGTGCCACCAGTGATTTCCCCGGGGGGGTCGAGACCCAGTACTTC
CATSDFPGGVETQYF